Listed here is a single T cell receptor (beta chain). No antigen is known for it. These data originate in a study of beta chain features in type 1 diabetes. Notes on the study in general: The study notes PCR might favor shorter templates equally in patients and controls. Shortening of TCRB CDR3s, moderate but significant, appeared in all four CD4+ subsets of Type 1 diabetes patients.

The investigators reverse transcribed all of the isolated RNA, so they sequenced expressed TCRB transcripts. Clones were read by immunoSEQ multiplex PCR, and TCRdb kept only the in-frame ones, dropping some. The sample yields fewer than 500,000 clones, 11% to 15% seen once. The CDR3 is 14 amino acids. V was pared by 3 bases and J by 8 bases, with 15 bases between. The germline V gene encodes CDR1 SGHDT and CDR2 YYEEEE. The sequenced sample consisted of naive CD4+ T cells from blood. The clonotype comes from a man aged 30 to 45 in good health. The V call is TRBV5-6, the J call TRBJ2-1; perhaps TRBD1 as D (7 bases). CDR3 DNA: TGTGCCAGCAGCTGGTTCGACAGGGAGGATGAGCAGTTCTTC. It translates to CASSWFDREDEQFF.